These T cell receptor beta chains were read from a single sample in a study of blood T cells in healthy people across ages. Via MiXCR, TCRdb re-called the 5' RACE reads, giving one row per CDR3 protein. The table has about 1 million distinct CDR3 sequences, more than 40% seen once. Sequencing used blood. These receptors came from a woman aged 55-75 years in good health. Both conserved end residues are part of each CDR3. D genes are given only for firm matches. Clone size is stated in some rows and not others, as once, few, many or a class when expanded.

j_call,clone_size,d_call,v_call,cdr3_nt,cdr3_aa
TRBJ2-7,NA,NA,TRBV10-3,TGTGCCATCAGCTCCGGACAGATCTACGAGCAGTACTTC,CAISSGQIYEQYF
TRBJ2-7,NA,NA,TRBV6-2/TRBV6-3,TGTGCCAGCAGTTACTCGATTTTAGCCGTGGGGTACGAGCAGTACTTC,CASSYSILAVGYEQYF
TRBJ2-7,NA,NA,TRBV6-1,TGTGCCAGCAGACGAATAACAGGGGAGCAGTACTTC,CASRRITGEQYF
TRBJ2-7,few,NA,TRBV7-9,TGTGCCAGCAGCTCAGACGCCATGGTGGCCTACGAGCAGTACTTC,CASSSDAMVAYEQYF
TRBJ1-1,few,TRBD1,TRBV20-1,TGCAGTGCTAGAAGGGACAGAGTGAACACTGAAGCTTTCTTT,CSARRDRVNTEAFF
TRBJ2-5,NA,NA,TRBV24-1,TGTGCCACCAGCGACGGTTTTGAGGACCAAGAGACCCAGTACTTC,CATSDGFEDQETQYF
TRBJ1-2,few,NA,TRBV20-1,TGCAGTGCTAGAAAGGGGAACTATGGCTACACCTTC,CSARKGNYGYTF
TRBJ2-1,once,NA,TRBV5-8,TGTGCCAGCAGCTTTGTGGGATACAATGGGCAGTTCTTC,CASSFVGYNGQFF
TRBJ1-2,NA,NA,TRBV15,TGTGCCACCAGCAGACTCGCCGGAGCTAACTATGGCTACACCTTC,CATSRLAGANYGYTF
TRBJ2-7,few,TRBD1,TRBV7-9,TGTGCCAGCAGCCCACGACAGGGCCAGTCCTACGAGCAGTACTTC,CASSPRQGQSYEQYF
TRBJ2-1,NA,TRBD2,TRBV12-3/TRBV12-4,TGTGCCAGCAGTTTATTCGGCGGGAGTAATGGCAATGAGCAGTTCTTC,CASSLFGGSNGNEQFF
TRBJ2-5,NA,NA,TRBV29-1,TGCAGCGTTACTCCCGCAGGGGATCAAGAGACCCAGTACTTC,CSVTPAGDQETQYF
TRBJ2-3,NA,TRBD2,TRBV24-1,TGTGCCACCAGCACGGGACTAGCGGGAGGAGCCACAGATACGCAGTATTTT,CATSTGLAGGATDTQYF
TRBJ1-4,NA,NA,TRBV14,TGTGCCAGCAGCCAAGACTGGAGGGATAAACTGTTTTTT,CASSQDWRDKLFF
TRBJ2-7,few,TRBD2,TRBV28,TGTGCCAGCAGACCAGCGGGAGGGCCTCGTCAACCAGATTACGAGCAGTACTTC,CASRPAGGPRQPDYEQYF
TRBJ1-6,few,NA,TRBV20-1,TGCAGTGCTAGTTCGGGGACGAGTGGTAATTCACCCCTCCACTTT,CSASSGTSGNSPLHF
TRBJ2-5,NA,TRBD2,TRBV5-1,TGCGCCAGCAGCTTGGATGCGACGGGGGGTGGAGAGACCCAGTACTTC,CASSLDATGGGETQYF
TRBJ2-3,NA,TRBD2,TRBV2,TGTGCCAGCAGTGCCGCTAGCGGGGCCGATACGCAGTATTTT,CASSAASGADTQYF
TRBJ2-1,NA,TRBD2,TRBV20-1,TGCAGTGCTAGAGATGGGAGGGCAGGGCCCTACAATGAGCAGTTCTTC,CSARDGRAGPYNEQFF
TRBJ2-5,once,NA,TRBV11-2,TGTGCCAGCAGGCGACTTAGGTCGGCTTCGGAGACCCAGTACTTC,CASRRLRSASETQYF
TRBJ2-5,few,TRBD1,TRBV2,TGTGCCAGCTCGACAGGGGTTTACCAAGAGACCCAGTACTTC,CASSTGVYQETQYF
TRBJ2-5,NA,NA,TRBV29-1,TGCAGCGTTGAAGATCGGGGGACCCAGTACTTC,CSVEDRGTQYF
TRBJ1-4,NA,NA,TRBV27,TGTGCCAGCAGTCCTCAGGGGCCCGCGGGTGAAAAACTGTTTTTT,CASSPQGPAGEKLFF
TRBJ1-2,NA,NA,TRBV25-1,TGTGCCAGCAGTGACTCGAGAGGGCAGATTTATGGCTACACCTTC,CASSDSRGQIYGYTF
TRBJ2-3,NA,TRBD2,TRBV7-9,TGTGCCAGCAGGGCCAGTAGCGGGAGCGGCACAGATACGCAGTATTTT,CASRASSGSGTDTQYF
TRBJ2-7,NA,NA,TRBV12-3/TRBV12-4,TGTGCCAGCAGGGATCAGGGCCTCTTCTACGAGCAGTACTTC,CASRDQGLFYEQYF
TRBJ2-1,few,NA,TRBV11-2,TGTGCCAGCAGTCGTACTCCGGGCTATGAGCAGTTCTTC,CASSRTPGYEQFF
TRBJ2-7,NA,TRBD1,TRBV5-6,TGTGCCAGCAGGGACAGGGGTGGAGGGGAGCAGTACTTC,CASRDRGGGEQYF
TRBJ2-5,few,TRBD1,TRBV18,TGTGCCAGCTCACCATTGGTGACAGGGGGCACGCAAGAGACCCAGTACTTC,CASSPLVTGGTQETQYF
TRBJ1-2,NA,TRBD1,TRBV6-2/TRBV6-3,TGTGCCAGCCATAGGGGACAGGAGACTGATGGCTACACCTTC,CASHRGQETDGYTF
TRBJ2-7,few,NA,TRBV20-1,TGCAGTGCTAGAGAAAGGACCTACGAGCAGTACTTC,CSARERTYEQYF
TRBJ1-6,NA,NA,TRBV20-1,TGCAGTGCTAGAGAGGCAGTCACAGGAGATTCACCCCTCCACTTT,CSAREAVTGDSPLHF
TRBJ2-5,few,NA,TRBV3-1,TGTGCCAGCAGTCACCGAGGCAGTAAAGAGACCCAGTACTTC,CASSHRGSKETQYF
TRBJ2-4,NA,NA,TRBV14,TGTGCCAGCAGCTTCGGAGGGATGGGGTCGGGCATTCAGTACTTC,CASSFGGMGSGIQYF
TRBJ2-7,NA,NA,TRBV2,TGTGCCAGCAGCAGATATTTGGTCGACGAGCAGTACTTC,CASSRYLVDEQYF
TRBJ2-1,NA,TRBD2,TRBV7-9,TGTGCCAGCAGCTTAGCACTCGGGACTAGGGAAAATGAGCAGTTCTTC,CASSLALGTRENEQFF
TRBJ1-1,NA,NA,TRBV7-9,TGTGCCAGCAGCCAGCAAAACACTGAAGCTTTCTTT,CASSQQNTEAFF
TRBJ2-3,NA,NA,TRBV9,TGTGCCAGCAGCGTAAACCCAGATGGTACGCAGTATTTT,CASSVNPDGTQYF
TRBJ2-7,few,TRBD1,TRBV20-1,TGCAGTGCTAGCGACAGGGGGCGCAACTACGAGCAGTACTTC,CSASDRGRNYEQYF
TRBJ2-7,few,NA,TRBV10-3,TGTGCCATCGGGCGGGACCCCAGCTCCTACGAGCAGTACTTC,CAIGRDPSSYEQYF
TRBJ2-3,once,NA,TRBV9,TGTGCCAGCAGCGACATGACGGGGGTAGATACGCAGTATTTT,CASSDMTGVDTQYF
TRBJ2-5,NA,TRBD1,TRBV5-1,TGCGCCAGCAGCTTGTACAGGGGTTGGGAGCAGTACTTC,CASSLYRGWEQYF
TRBJ2-2,NA,NA,TRBV20-1,TGCAGTGCCCAGCTCGTAGGGAGTACCGGGGAGCTGTTTTTT,CSAQLVGSTGELFF
TRBJ2-1,NA,TRBD2,TRBV3-1,TGTGCCAGCAGCCAAGATTGGGGGACTAGCGGGAGTGTGTATGAGCAGTTCTTC,CASSQDWGTSGSVYEQFF
TRBJ1-4,NA,NA,TRBV4-1,TGCGCCAGCAGCGCGCGGGAAGCTGAAAAACTGTTTTTT,CASSAREAEKLFF
TRBJ1-2,once,TRBD1,TRBV6-5,TGTGCCAGCAGAACCGGGACAGGCTATGGCTACACCTTC,CASRTGTGYGYTF
TRBJ2-5,NA,NA,TRBV28,TGTGCCAGCCAGCCCAACCAAGAGACCCAGTACTTC,CASQPNQETQYF
TRBJ2-3,NA,NA,TRBV9,TGTGCCAGCAGCGTAGTAGTAGTAGGAGGGGGTAGAGACACAGATACGCAGTATTTT,CASSVVVVGGGRDTDTQYF
TRBJ2-1,few,NA,TRBV7-3,TGTGCCAGCGGTATTTCCACGGATGAGCAGTTCTTC,CASGISTDEQFF
TRBJ1-1,NA,NA,TRBV6-1,TGTGCCAGCAGTGAAAGTAGGACAGTTAACACTGAAGCTTTCTTT,CASSESRTVNTEAFF
TRBJ1-2,few,NA,TRBV15,TGTGCCACCAGCAGGGACAGCTACTATGGCTACACCTTC,CATSRDSYYGYTF
TRBJ2-5,NA,TRBD2,TRBV7-9,TGTGCCAGCAGCCACGCCCGCGGGGGGGCAGAGACCCAGTACTTC,CASSHARGGAETQYF
TRBJ1-6,NA,TRBD1,TRBV10-3,TGTGCCATCAGGAGGGGGGGACAGGGTAATTCACCCCTCCACTTT,CAIRRGGQGNSPLHF
TRBJ2-5,few,NA,TRBV5-6,TGTGCCAGCAGCCCACGGGTAGCGGCACCCCGGGTTCAAGAGACCCAGTACTTC,CASSPRVAAPRVQETQYF
TRBJ1-1,few,NA,TRBV15,TGTGCCACCAGCAGAGATTTGGGGGGTAACACTGAAGCTTTCTTT,CATSRDLGGNTEAFF
TRBJ2-1,NA,TRBD1,TRBV9,TGTGCCAGCAGCGTGGGGGACAGGGTTTACAATGAGCAGTTCTTC,CASSVGDRVYNEQFF